This TCR beta chain is from a study of memory CD4+ T cells and cytomegalovirus serostatus. Looking at the study overall: This sample comes from healthy Belgian adults, 8 to 10 CMV seropositive, approximately 23 seronegative. Study-level points and caveats: About 40% of the roughly 160 known CMV-associated TCRbeta sequences appeared in CD4+ memory. The CMV-associated TCR signature appears largely within the CD4+ memory repertoire.

Single viable CD3+CD4+CD8-CD45RO+ cells were sorted as the memory CD4+ T cells. Details on this clone: Its antigen remains unknown.

Germline V gene data show CDR1 as SGHAT and CDR2 as FQNNGV. V lost 4 bases, J lost 11 bases, and 19 bases stayed unmatched. The CDR3 has 16 amino acids. In the authors' methods: After removing out-of-frame reads, under 2.5 million distinct TCRbeta sequences remained. Libraries were prepared by immunoSEQ multiplex PCR; TCRdb keeps only in-frame clonotypes and omits some of them. That table furnishes V, J and clone size, whereas the DNA furnished D and trimming. The sample records about 58,000 clones, approximately 77% being singletons. The sequenced sample was memory CD4+ T cells from blood. The chain couples TRBV11-2 to TRBJ2-7, with 8 positions matching TRBD2. The receptor was isolated from an adult in good health and CMV-seronegative. Some clones in this sample may be carry-over from other donors' samples. CDR3 bases: TGTGCCAGCAGCTCCCCGGTAGCGGGATTCTTGCCTGGAGAGTACTTC. This encodes CASSSPVAGFLPGEYF. Together with reference TRBV11-2 and TRBJ2-7, the CDR3 gives the full variable domain: EAGVAQSPRYKIIEKRQSVAFWCNPISGHATLYWYQQILGQGPKLLIQFQNNGVVDDSQLPKDRFSAERLKGVDSTLKIQPAKLEDSAVYLCASSSPVAGFLPGEYFGPGTRLTVT.